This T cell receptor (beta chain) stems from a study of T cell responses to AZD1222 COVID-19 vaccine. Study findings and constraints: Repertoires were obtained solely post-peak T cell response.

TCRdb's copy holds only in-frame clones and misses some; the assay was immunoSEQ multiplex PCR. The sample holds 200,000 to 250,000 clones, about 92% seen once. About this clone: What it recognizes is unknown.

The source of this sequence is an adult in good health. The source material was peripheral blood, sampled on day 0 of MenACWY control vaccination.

The CDR3: CASSISRTMRRDSYNEQFF. The CDR3 DNA follows: TGTGCCAGTAGTATATCAAGGACTATGCGCCGCGACTCCTACAATGAGCAGTTCTTC. The chain joins TRBV19 to TRBJ2-1; perhaps TRBD2 as D (6 bases). From germline, CDR1 is LNHDA and CDR2 SQIVND (reference sequence). Trimming left V 2 bases short and J 0 bases short, with 20 bases between. The CDR3 runs 19 residues. The variable domain in full, completed from reference TRBV19 and TRBJ2-1, reads DGGITQSPKYLFRKEGQNVTLSCEQNLNHDAMYWYRQDPGQGLRLIYYSQIVNDFQKGDIAEGYSVSREKKESFPLTVTSAQKNPTAFYLCASSISRTMRRDSYNEQFFGPGTRLTVL.